Each of the 20 T cell receptor beta chains below was sequenced from the same sample in a study of CD8 T cells in ankylosing spondylitis. Study observations and caveats: Typical of ankylosing spondylitis blood, it appeared, was a TCR beta motif of eight highly homologous variants.

Their target antigens are unknown. TCRdb passed the 5' RACE reads through MiXCR, listing each CDR3 protein once. The sample holds approximately 550,000 distinct CDR3 sequences, roughly 13% seen once. The sample consisted of blood, either unsorted or a sorted T cell fraction (not recorded which). Receptors were obtained from a male donor with ankylosing spondylitis.

J is TRBJ2-7 and V is TRBV19; 9 bases line up with TRBD1. V lost 7 bases to trimming and J lost 7 bases; unmatched junction nucleotides: 11. This CDR3 spans 14 amino acids. CDR1 is LNHDA and CDR2 is SQIVND in the germline V gene (reference sequence). CDR3 protein: CASTPGQGPGEQYF. CDR3 nucleotide sequence: TGTGCCAGTACCCCGGGACAGGGCCCGGGGGAGCAGTACTTC.

A few counts support this clonotype. The chain couples TRBV24-1 to TRBJ1-2; no firm D call. Trimming took 5 bases from V and 2 from J, leaving 5 bases between them. In germline, CDR1 is KGHDR, CDR2 SFDVKD. This CDR3 has 12 residues. The DNA of the CDR3 is TGTGCCACCAGTGCGGTGAACTATGGCTACACCTTC. Translating it yields CATSAVNYGYTF.

This clonotype turned up a few times. The genes are TRBV15 and TRBJ1-2; a possible D gene is TRBD1 (6 bases). The V end was cut by 0 bases, the J end by 8 bases, with 19 bases between. Germline CDR1 is LNHNV and CDR2 is YYDKDF (reference sequence). CDR3 length: 16 residues. The CDR3 protein is CATSREGQTVGQGYTF. The CDR3 nucleotides read TGTGCCACCAGCAGAGAAGGACAGACCGTAGGGCAGGGCTACACCTTC.

This clonotype was seen ten or more times. This chain uses TRBV7-8 with TRBJ2-3; 7 bases agree with TRBD1. The germline CDR1 and CDR2 sequences are SGHVS and FQNEAQ. This CDR3 has 13 residues. V lost 7 bases and J lost 5; bases outside the gene matches: 6. The CDR3 nucleotides read TGTGCCAGCAACCGCGACAGGGAAGATACGCAGTATTTT. It specifies CASNRDREDTQYF.

This clonotype was counted between two and nine times. This chain links TRBV6-2 or TRBV6-3 with TRBJ2-3; D is uncertain. Germline CDR1 reads MNHEY; CDR2 reads SVGEGT. Trimming cost V 7 bases and J 3 bases, with 8 bases left between them. This CDR3 is built from 12 residues. Here the CDR3 DNA reads TGTGCCAGCAAAGCGAGAACAGATACGCAGTATTTT. It codes for CASKARTDTQYF.

The chain couples TRBV24-1 to TRBJ2-2; 13 bases line up with TRBD2. The CDR3 loop spans 18 amino acids. The germline gives CDR1 KGHDR, CDR2 SFDVKD. V lost 7 bases to trimming and J lost 0 bases; unmatched junction nucleotides: 7. The CDR3 DNA reads TGTGCCACCAGAGGACGGACTAGCGGGAGTCCGAACACCGGGGAGCTGTTTTTT. Its protein is CATRGRTSGSPNTGELFF.

Details on this clonotype: With a much larger clone just one base away, this may be a read error. CDR3 loop: CASSYRAEAFF. The CDR3 region has the DNA TGTGCCAGCAGTTACAGGGCTGAAGCTTTCTTT. V is TRBV12-3 or TRBV12-4 and J is TRBJ1-1; D may be TRBD1 (6 bases). V lost 4 bases to trimming and J lost 6 bases, with 6 bases between them. The CDR3 runs to 11 residues.

This rearrangement joins TRBV12-3 or TRBV12-4 to TRBJ1-5; tentatively, D is TRBD1 (6 bases). Trimming removed 8 bases at V and 6 bases at J, with 17 bases between. The CDR3 length is 14 residues. In DNA, the CDR3 is TGTGCCAGCTCAATTTCAGGGGACGGTCAGCCCCAGCATTTT. As protein: CASSISGDGQPQHF.

This clonotype showed up many times. This chain uses TRBV12-3 or TRBV12-4 with TRBJ1-1; D ambiguous. Trimming left V 7 bases short and J 0 bases short, with 9 bases between. The CDR3 totals 13 residues. The CDR3 loop is CASTLLMNTEAFF. The DNA for the CDR3 is TGTGCCAGCACTCTACTAATGAACACTGAAGCTTTCTTT.

The chain employs TRBV29-1 and TRBJ1-1; 7 bases are a match to TRBD1. Germline V gene lookup returns CDR1 SQVTM and CDR2 ANQGSEA. The V segment lost 4 bases and the J segment 1 base; nucleotides outside the gene matches: 15. CDR3 length: 17 amino acids. The chain's CDR3 is CSVVGVRGRGANTEAFF. CDR3 nucleotide sequence: TGCAGCGTTGTGGGCGTTAGGGGCAGGGGGGCGAACACTGAAGCTTTCTTT.

This clonotype was recorded a few times. V is TRBV7-7 and J is TRBJ1-4, with D uncertain. The CDR3 runs to 13 residues. V shed 3 bases and J shed 2 bases, with 4 bases lying between them. Germline CDR1 reads SSHAT; CDR2 reads FNYEAQ (reference sequence). The CDR3 region has the DNA TGTGCCAGCAGCTTCCGGACTAATGAAAAACTGTTTTTT. Protein: CASSFRTNEKLFF.

J is TRBJ2-1 and V is TRBV20-1; D tentatively reads TRBD1 or TRBD2 (5 bases each). Trimming cost V 6 bases and J 8 bases, with 14 bases left between them. Germline loops: CDR1 DFQATT, CDR2 SNEGSKA (reference sequence). This CDR3 region has 12 residues. The CDR3 here is CSALGGLYEQFF. In nucleotides, the CDR3 is TGCAGTGCCCTTGGGGGTTTGTATGAGCAGTTCTTC.

V gene TRBV20-1 combines with J gene TRBJ2-7; 7 bases align to TRBD2. The CDR3 has 11 residues. The germline V gene has CDR1 DFQATT and CDR2 SNEGSKA (reference sequence). Trimming removed 5 bases from V and 4 bases from J; junction bases left unmatched: 2. The CDR3 reads CSAGGGYEQYV. The CDR3, as DNA: TGCAGTGCTGGGGGGGGGTACGAGCAGTACGTC.

For this clonotype: In this CDR3 the conserved last residue, phenylalanine or tryptophan, is missing, so a read error is likely. Because the CDR3's place on the DNA is in doubt, the DNA is left out and the CDR3 is given as listed by TCRdb. The J gene is TRBJ2-5, the V gene TRBV16; TRBD2 was called by the table and not checked on the DNA. The germline V gene has CDR1 KGHSY and CDR2 FQNENV. From its first to its last residue, the CDR3 has 13 amino acids. CDR3 sequence: CASSPDVGGAIFV.

This clonotype was counted only a few times. V and J are TRBV7-9 and TRBJ2-1; D may be TRBD2 (6 bases). V was cut by 6 bases and J by 2 bases, with 14 bases left in between. CDR1 is SEHNR, CDR2 FQNEAQ, per germline (reference sequence). There are 15 residues in the CDR3. CDR3 loop: CASRLGAGPYNEQFF. The CDR3 nucleotides read TGTGCCAGCAGACTAGGGGCGGGGCCCTACAATGAGCAGTTCTTC.

In DNA form, the CDR3 reads TGTGCCAGCAGCTCATCGGGACGGAGCTCTGGAAACACCATATATTTT. Amino acids: CASSSSGRSSGNTIYF. V usage is TRBV7-9 and J usage is TRBJ1-3; D perhaps matches TRBD1 (5 bases). The V gene lost 4 bases and the J gene lost 0 bases, with 13 bases spanning the gap. Looked up from germline, CDR1 is SEHNR and CDR2 is FQNEAQ (reference sequence). There are 16 residues in the CDR3.

J is TRBJ2-7 and V is TRBV15; D gene unclear. Looked up from germline, CDR1 is LNHNV and CDR2 is YYDKDF (reference sequence). The CDR3 contains 12 residues. V lost 4 bases and J lost 5, with 9 bases in between. The CDR3 DNA reads TGTGCCACCAGCACAGATTGGAACGAGCAGTACGTC. Residues: CATSTDWNEQYV.

This clonotype was observed a few times. The gene calls are TRBV11-2 and TRBJ2-1; D is possibly TRBD1 or TRBD2 (5 bases each). CDR3 length equals 15 residues. CDR1 and CDR2 from the germline V gene are SGHAT and FQNNGV. Trimming pared 4 bases from V and 8 bases from J, leaving 18 bases between. CDR3 amino acids: CASSSLRVRGHEQFF. CDR3 nucleotides: TGTGCCAGCAGCTCCTTACGGGTGAGGGGTCATGAGCAGTTCTTC.

The chain employs TRBV12-3 or TRBV12-4 and TRBJ1-5; TRBD1 matches at 9 bases. J lost 4 bases, V lost 5 bases, and 6 bases had no gene match. The CDR3 spans 15 residues. CDR3 residues: CASSLRQGGNQPQHF. The CDR3 bases are TGTGCCAGCAGTCTGAGACAGGGGGGGAATCAGCCCCAGCATTTT.

DNA of the CDR3: TGCAGCGTTGGTTCCGGGTTCGGCGAGCAGTACTTC. It translates to CSVGSGFGEQYF. This chain uses TRBV29-1 with TRBJ2-7; D is uncertain. The V end was cut by 4 bases, the J end by 6 bases, with 13 bases between. CDR3 length: 12 amino acids. The germline V gene has CDR1 SQVTM and CDR2 ANQGSEA.